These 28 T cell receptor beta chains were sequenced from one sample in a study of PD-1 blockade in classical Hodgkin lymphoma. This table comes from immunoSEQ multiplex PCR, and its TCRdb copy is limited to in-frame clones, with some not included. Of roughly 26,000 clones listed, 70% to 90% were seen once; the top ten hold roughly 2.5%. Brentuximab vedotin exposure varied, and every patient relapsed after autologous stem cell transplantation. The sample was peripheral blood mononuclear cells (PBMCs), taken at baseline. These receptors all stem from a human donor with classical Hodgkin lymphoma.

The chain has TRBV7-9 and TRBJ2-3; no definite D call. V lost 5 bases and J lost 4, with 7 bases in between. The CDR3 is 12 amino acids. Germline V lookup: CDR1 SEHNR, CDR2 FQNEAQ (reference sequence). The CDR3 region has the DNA TGTGCCAGCAGCCCGCTGTCAGATACGCAGTATTTT. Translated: CASSPLSDTQYF.

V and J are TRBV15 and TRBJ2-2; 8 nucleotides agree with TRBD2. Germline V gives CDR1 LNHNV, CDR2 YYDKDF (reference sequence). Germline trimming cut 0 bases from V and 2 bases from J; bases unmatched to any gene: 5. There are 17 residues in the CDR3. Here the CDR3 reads CATSRDTGGANTGELFF. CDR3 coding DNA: TGTGCCACCAGCAGAGATACCGGGGGGGCAAACACCGGGGAGCTGTTTTTT. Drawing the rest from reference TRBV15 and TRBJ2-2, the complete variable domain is DAMVIQNPRYQVTQFGKPVTLSCSQTLNHNVMYWYQQKSSQAPKLLFHYYDKDFNNEADTPDNFQSRRPNTSFCFLDIRSPGLGDTAMYLCATSRDTGGANTGELFFGEGSRLTVL.

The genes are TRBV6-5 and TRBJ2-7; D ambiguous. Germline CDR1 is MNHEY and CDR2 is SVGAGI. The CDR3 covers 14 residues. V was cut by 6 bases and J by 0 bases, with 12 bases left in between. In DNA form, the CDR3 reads TGTGCCAGCAGCCCCGTGAATCCCTCCTACGAGCAGTACTTC. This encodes CASSPVNPSYEQYF.

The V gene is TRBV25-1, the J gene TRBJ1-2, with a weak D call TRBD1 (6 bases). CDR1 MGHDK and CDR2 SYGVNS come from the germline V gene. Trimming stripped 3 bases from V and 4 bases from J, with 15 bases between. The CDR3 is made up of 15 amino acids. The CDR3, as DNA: TGTGCCAGCAGTGAGCCCTCCGGGGGGGCCTATGGCTACACCTTC. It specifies CASSEPSGGAYGYTF.

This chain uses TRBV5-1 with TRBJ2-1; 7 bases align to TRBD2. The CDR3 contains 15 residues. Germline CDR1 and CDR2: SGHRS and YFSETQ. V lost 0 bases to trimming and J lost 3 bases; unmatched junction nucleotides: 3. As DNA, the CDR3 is TGCGCCAGCAGCTTGGCTGGGGAGGGCTACAATGAGCAGTTCTTC. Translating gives CASSLAGEGYNEQFF. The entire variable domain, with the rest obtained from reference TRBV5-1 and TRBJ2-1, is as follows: KAGVTQTPRYLIKTRGQQVTLSCSPISGHRSVSWYQQTPGQGLQFLFEYFSETQRNKGNFPGRFSGRQFSNSRSEMNVSTLELGDSALYLCASSLAGEGYNEQFFGPGTRLTVL.

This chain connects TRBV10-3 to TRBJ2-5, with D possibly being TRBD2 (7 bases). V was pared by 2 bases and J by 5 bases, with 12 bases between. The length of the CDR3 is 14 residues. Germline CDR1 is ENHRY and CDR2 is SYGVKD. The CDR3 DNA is TGTGCCATCAGTGAGCGGGGGGCTGGGGAGACCCAGTACTTC. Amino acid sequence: CAISERGAGETQYF.

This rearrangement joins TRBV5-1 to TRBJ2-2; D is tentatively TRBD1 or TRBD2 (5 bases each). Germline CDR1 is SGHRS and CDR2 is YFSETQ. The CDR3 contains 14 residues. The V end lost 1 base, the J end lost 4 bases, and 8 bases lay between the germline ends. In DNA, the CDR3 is TGCGCCAGCAGCTTGAAGGGGAGCACCGGGGAGCTGTTTTTT. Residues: CASSLKGSTGELFF.

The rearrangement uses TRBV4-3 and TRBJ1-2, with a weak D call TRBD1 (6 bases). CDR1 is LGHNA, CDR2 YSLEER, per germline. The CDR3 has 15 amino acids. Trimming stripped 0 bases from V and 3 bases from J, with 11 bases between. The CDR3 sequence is CASSQDRGLDYGYTF. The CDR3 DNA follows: TGCGCCAGCAGCCAAGACAGGGGTCTGGACTATGGCTACACCTTC.

CDR3 in amino acids: CASSSEPGLAAYEQYF. The CDR3 bases are TGTGCCAGCAGCTCCGAACCGGGACTAGCGGCCTACGAGCAGTACTTC. This sequence joins TRBV5-4 and TRBJ2-7; TRBD2 aligns across 11 bases. The CDR3 has 16 residues. J was trimmed by 2 bases and V by 3 bases; bases with no gene match: 7. Germline lookup yields CDR1 SGHNT and CDR2 YYREEE (reference sequence).

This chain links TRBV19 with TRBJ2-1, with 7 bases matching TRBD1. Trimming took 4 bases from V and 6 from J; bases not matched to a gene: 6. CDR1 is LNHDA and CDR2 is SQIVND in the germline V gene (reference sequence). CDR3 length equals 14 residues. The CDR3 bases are TGTGCCAGTAGTACCTGGACAGGCAGCAATGAGCAGTTCTTC. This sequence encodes CASSTWTGSNEQFF.

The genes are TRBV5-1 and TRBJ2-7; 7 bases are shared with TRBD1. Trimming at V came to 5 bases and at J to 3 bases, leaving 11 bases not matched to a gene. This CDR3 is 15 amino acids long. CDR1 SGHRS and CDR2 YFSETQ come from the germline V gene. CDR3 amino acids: CASRPGTAEYYEQYF. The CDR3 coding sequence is TGCGCCAGCAGACCAGGGACAGCCGAATACTACGAGCAGTACTTC.

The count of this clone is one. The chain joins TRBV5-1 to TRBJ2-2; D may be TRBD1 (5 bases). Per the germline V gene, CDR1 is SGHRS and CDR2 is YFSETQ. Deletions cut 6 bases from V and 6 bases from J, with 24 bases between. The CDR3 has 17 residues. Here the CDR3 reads CASTRGQGRVYAGELFF. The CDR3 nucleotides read TGCGCCAGCACGAGAGGTCAGGGAAGGGTGTATGCCGGGGAGCTGTTTTTT.

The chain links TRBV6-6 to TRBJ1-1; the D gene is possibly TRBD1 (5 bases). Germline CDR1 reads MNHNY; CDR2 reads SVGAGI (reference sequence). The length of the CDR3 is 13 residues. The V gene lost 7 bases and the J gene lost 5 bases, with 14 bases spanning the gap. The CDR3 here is CASTSYGGTEAFF. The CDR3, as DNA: TGTGCCAGCACTAGTTACGGGGGGACTGAAGCTTTCTTT.

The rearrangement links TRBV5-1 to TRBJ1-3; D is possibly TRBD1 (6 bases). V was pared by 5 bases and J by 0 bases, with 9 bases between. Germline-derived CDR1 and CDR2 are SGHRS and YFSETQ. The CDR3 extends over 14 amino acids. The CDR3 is CASRQGTSGNTIYF. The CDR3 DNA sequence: TGCGCCAGCAGACAGGGAACCTCTGGAAACACCATATATTTT. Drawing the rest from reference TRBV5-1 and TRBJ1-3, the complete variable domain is KAGVTQTPRYLIKTRGQQVTLSCSPISGHRSVSWYQQTPGQGLQFLFEYFSETQRNKGNFPGRFSGRQFSNSRSEMNVSTLELGDSALYLCASRQGTSGNTIYFGEGSWLTVV.

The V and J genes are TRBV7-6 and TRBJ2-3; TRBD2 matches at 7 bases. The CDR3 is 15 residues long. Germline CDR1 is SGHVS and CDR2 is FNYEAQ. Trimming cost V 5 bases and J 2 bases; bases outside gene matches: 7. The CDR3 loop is CASSIIAGATDTQYF. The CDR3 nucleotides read TGTGCCAGCAGCATTATAGCGGGCGCCACAGATACGCAGTATTTT.

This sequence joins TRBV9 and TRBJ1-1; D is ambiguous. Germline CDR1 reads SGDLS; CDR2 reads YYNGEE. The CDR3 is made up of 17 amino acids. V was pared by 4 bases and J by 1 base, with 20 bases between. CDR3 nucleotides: TGTGCCAGCAGCCCTTTATCGGTACCTGCCCGGAACACTGAAGCTTTCTTT. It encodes CASSPLSVPARNTEAFF.

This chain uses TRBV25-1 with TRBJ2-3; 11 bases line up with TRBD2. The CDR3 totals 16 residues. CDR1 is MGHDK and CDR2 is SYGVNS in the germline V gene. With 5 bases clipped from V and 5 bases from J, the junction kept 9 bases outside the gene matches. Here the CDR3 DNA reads TGTGCCAGCAGTTGGGGTAATAGCGGGGGGGTAGATACGCAGTATTTT. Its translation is CASSWGNSGGVDTQYF.

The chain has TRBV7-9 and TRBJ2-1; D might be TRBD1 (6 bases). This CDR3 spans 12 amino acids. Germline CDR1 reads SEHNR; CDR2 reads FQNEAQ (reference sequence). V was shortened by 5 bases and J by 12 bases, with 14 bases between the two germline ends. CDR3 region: CASSTGRQVQFF. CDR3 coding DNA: TGTGCCAGCAGCACCGGACGACAGGTGCAGTTCTTC.

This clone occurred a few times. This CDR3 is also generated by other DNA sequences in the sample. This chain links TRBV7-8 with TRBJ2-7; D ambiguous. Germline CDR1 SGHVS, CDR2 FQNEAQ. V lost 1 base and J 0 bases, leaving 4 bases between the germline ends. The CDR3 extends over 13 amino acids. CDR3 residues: CASSLGVSYEQYF. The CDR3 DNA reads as TGTGCCAGCAGCTTAGGGGTCTCCTACGAGCAGTACTTC.

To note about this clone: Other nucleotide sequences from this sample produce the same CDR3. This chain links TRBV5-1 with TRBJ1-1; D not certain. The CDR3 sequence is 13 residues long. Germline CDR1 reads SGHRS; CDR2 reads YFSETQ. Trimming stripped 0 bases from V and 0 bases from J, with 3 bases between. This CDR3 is CASSLGLNTEAFF. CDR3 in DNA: TGCGCCAGCAGCTTGGGGTTGAACACTGAAGCTTTCTTT.

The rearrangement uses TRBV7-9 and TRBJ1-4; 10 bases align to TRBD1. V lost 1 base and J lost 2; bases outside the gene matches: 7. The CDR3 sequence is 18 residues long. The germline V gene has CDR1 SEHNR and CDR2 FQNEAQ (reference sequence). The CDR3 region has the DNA TGTGCCAGCAGCTTAGGGACAGGGGGAAGTGCGACTAATGAAAAACTGTTTTTT. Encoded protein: CASSLGTGGSATNEKLFF.

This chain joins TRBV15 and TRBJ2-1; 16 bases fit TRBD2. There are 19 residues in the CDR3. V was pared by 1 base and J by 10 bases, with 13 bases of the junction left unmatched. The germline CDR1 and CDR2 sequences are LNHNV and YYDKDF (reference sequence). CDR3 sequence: CATSRGLGLAGGVPREQFF. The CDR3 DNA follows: TGTGCCACCAGCAGAGGTTTGGGACTAGCGGGGGGGGTACCGCGGGAGCAGTTCTTC.

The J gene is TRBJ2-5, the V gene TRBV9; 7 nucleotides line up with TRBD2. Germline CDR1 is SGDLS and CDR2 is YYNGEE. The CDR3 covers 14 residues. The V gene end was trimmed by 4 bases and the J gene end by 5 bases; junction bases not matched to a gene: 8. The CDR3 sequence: CASSPRTRWETQYF. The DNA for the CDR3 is TGTGCCAGCAGCCCGCGGACTAGATGGGAGACCCAGTACTTC.

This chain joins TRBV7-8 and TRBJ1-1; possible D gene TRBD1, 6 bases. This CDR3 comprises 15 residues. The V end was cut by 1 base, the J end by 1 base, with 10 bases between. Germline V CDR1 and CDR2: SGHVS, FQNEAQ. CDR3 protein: CASSLVGGANTEAFF. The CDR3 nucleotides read TGTGCCAGCAGCTTAGTAGGGGGGGCGAACACTGAAGCTTTCTTT.

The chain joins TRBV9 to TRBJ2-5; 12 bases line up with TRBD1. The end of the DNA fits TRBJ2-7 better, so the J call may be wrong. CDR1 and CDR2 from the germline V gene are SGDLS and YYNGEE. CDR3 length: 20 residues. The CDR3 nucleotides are TGTGCCAGCAGCCCGCCGGTGGGACAGGGGGCCTCTTACGGGACCTACGAGCAGTACTTC. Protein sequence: CASSPPVGQGASYGTYEQYF.

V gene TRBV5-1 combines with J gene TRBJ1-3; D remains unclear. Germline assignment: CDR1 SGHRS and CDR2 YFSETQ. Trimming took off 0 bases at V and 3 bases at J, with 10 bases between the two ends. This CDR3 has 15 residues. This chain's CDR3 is CASSLGGIGGNTIYF. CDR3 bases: TGCGCCAGCAGCTTGGGAGGGATTGGTGGAAACACCATATATTTT.

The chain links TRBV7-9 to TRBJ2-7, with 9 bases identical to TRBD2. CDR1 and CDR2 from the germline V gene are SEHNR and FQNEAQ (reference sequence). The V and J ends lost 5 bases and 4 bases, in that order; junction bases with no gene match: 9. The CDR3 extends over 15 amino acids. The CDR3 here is CASSKAGGVVYEQYF. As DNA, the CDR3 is TGTGCCAGCAGCAAAGCGGGGGGCGTCGTTTACGAGCAGTACTTC.

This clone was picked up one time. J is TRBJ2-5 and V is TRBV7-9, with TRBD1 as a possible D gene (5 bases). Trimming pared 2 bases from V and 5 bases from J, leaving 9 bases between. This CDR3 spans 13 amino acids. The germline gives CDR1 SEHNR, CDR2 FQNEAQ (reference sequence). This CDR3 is CASSLSAGETQYF. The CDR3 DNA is TGTGCCAGCAGCTTAAGCGCAGGGGAGACCCAGTACTTC.